The sample holds a few counts of the clone carrying this T cell receptor beta chain. The CDR3 covers 16 residues. V shed 4 bases and J 3 bases; nucleotides not matched to a gene: 7. Germline CDR1 and CDR2: LNHDA and SQIVND (reference sequence). MiXCR, run by TCRdb on the 5' RACE reads, gives a single entry per CDR3 protein. This table has around 530,000 distinct CDR3 sequences, roughly 17% appearing once. These data originate in a study of T cells after yellow fever vaccination. This TCR came from a man in his late teens or twenties who received the YFV17D yellow fever vaccine. V usage is TRBV19 and J usage is TRBJ2-1, with TRBD1 identical over 9 bases. The specimen comprised PBMCs, sampled 5 days after the first yellow fever vaccination. CDR3 amino acids: CASSRFGDRDYNEQFF. In DNA form, the CDR3 reads TGTGCCAGTAGTAGATTCGGGGACAGGGACTACAATGAGCAGTTCTTC.